This TCR beta chain was obtained from a study of cytomegalovirus exposure and HLA in healthy donors (dated by TCRdb to the late 2010s). General notes on the study: An earlier analysis of 587 of the donors reported approximately 260 Gb of sequence data and 117 million unique TCR beta sequences obtained from about 180 million T cells. The later analysis used no new phenotypic data to find candidate immune exposures, relying instead on TCR beta sequences and their occurrence across donors. The study aimed to test whether cataloging public T cell receptors could reveal signatures of past pathogen exposure. Besides the first cohort of 500 to 700 subjects, a separate validation cohort made up of 120 different subjects was used. Because of strong linkage in the cohort, roughly five DR-DQ haplotypes were treated as single units for association and clustering. About 300 gigabases of sequencing data and approximately 85 million unique TCR sequences were included in an early release covering over 600 HLA-typed donors. Among several hundred genotyped donors of the cohort, an average of approximately 240,000 unique TCR beta nucleotide sequences was sequenced per donor, of which about 18% were non-productive. Donor age, sex, ethnicity and CMV serostatus were collected together with the repertoire data. An earlier analysis of fewer than 750 of the donors used high-throughput TCR beta sequencing to judge whether each TCR beta V gene segment behaved as functional or pseudogenic. HLA typing covered class I and class II loci at four-digit resolution. Typing coverage varied by locus: about 620-640 donors for A, B, C, DRB1 and DQB1; approximately 500 for DQA1; about 590 for DPA1; approximately 490 for DPB1. To study patterns of TCR occurrence, a later analysis re-analyzed previously published TCR beta repertoires from more than 550 donors and added high-resolution HLA genotyping. A later genetic analysis used genome-wide SNP genotypes for 398 of the 666 donors, treating that subset as a discovery cohort. Every discovery cohort repertoire had been produced on one sequencing platform. Among the roughly 380 genotyped donors, approximately 77% belonged to the genetic ancestry cluster associated with self-reported Caucasian donors. To predict cytomegalovirus infection status, the study brought together high-throughput TCR immunosequencing, statistical association of individual TCRs with disease status, and machine learning. The study used immunosequencing to profile the T cell repertoires of 600 to 850 subjects and linked those repertoires to cytomegalovirus serostatus. What the work shows at the level of the full study, not this receptor alone: While some public TCRs were present in many individuals, most TCR sequences turned up only very rarely across donors. A cluster of highly shared sequence variants was judged likely to represent a technical artifact of the sequencing pipeline. The presence/absence analyses assumed that sequencing depth was roughly uniform across donors, and that assumption may not be true. When HLA alleles, especially DR and DQ, strongly co-occurred, attributing TCR associations to individual alleles was difficult. The authors suggested that the approach could potentially be extended to other disease states and immunological phenotypes. A later genetic analysis reported fewer N-insertions in productive TCRs among donors in an Asian-associated ancestry cluster than the approximately 670-donor mean. Because the 87-base-pair reads could not distinguish some IMGT-functional V segments, including TRBV6-2 and TRBV6-3, those segments were excluded. According to a later analysis, TCR association rates differed among HLA loci, with DRB1 alleles showing the most associated TCRs and HLA-C alleles showing the fewest. A later analysis associated about 16,000 TCR beta sequences with specific HLA alleles at a false discovery rate of 0.05. Because some donors lacked HLA typing at each locus, the association tests relied only on the typed subset. V-gene and J-gene trimming of TCR beta chains was associated with a missense DCLRE1C variant in a later genetic analysis, and the association was replicated in an independent cohort. A later analysis reported that several top co-occurrence clusters appeared linked to parvovirus B19, influenza, CMV and Epstein-Barr virus. The earlier analysis of fewer than 750 of the donors excluded some 16 rarely observed V segments, including chromosome 9 orphons, because counts were too low. Only TCR beta chains were sequenced in this cohort, and the absence of alpha or paired-chain data limited detectable features. In vitro tests confirmed that a few of the cytomegalovirus-associated TCR beta chains recognize cytomegalovirus antigens. A later analysis found that HLA-associated TCR beta chains were more clonally expanded and had lower generation probabilities than equally common non-associated chains. Correlated functional status among segregating V segments might be attributable to linkage disequilibrium, but an unknown experimental factor could not be ruled out. For the cohort, immune exposure information was limited to CMV serostatus. A further reported finding was that TCR beta sequences accurately predicted the HLA-A and HLA-B alleles for most subjects in the first cohort. The study listed 164 TCR beta chains as associated with cytomegalovirus. Cytomegalovirus status was reported to be diagnosed by the classifier with high specificity and sensitivity in both the original and validation cohorts. An earlier analysis of approximately 500 of the donors showed that most TCR beta V segments appeared in productive rearrangements either about 87% or about 30% of the time, which broadly matched IMGT annotations. In a later analysis, most CMV-associated TCR beta chains were found to appear HLA-restricted, with HLA associations seemingly driven largely by CMV exposure.

This clone was observed a single time. The antigen it recognizes is unknown. One base away there is no much larger clone; base qualities are not given. The cohort comprised 666 healthy bone marrow donors. At the time of sampling, all cohort members were nominally healthy, though unrecorded immune exposures were likely present. The donor tested CMV seronegative and was one of the 352 seronegative cohort members. A peripheral blood sample was collected from each donor, and TCR beta sequencing was performed on peripheral blood mononuclear cells. Genomic DNA extraction from the blood cell samples was performed with the Qiagen DNeasy Blood Extraction Kit. Receptor amplification or capture employed the immunoSEQ multiplex PCR assay. For the multiplex PCR, a mixture combining 60 forward primers for TCR Vbeta segments and 13 reverse primers for TCR Jbeta segments was used. The CDR3 region of rearranged TCR beta genes was amplified from genomic DNA with a multiplex PCR assay. Amplified TCR beta libraries were sequenced as 87-base-pair reads on the Illumina HiSeq System. As for the authors' bioinformatics: A later analysis tallied around 82 million unique TCR beta chains across the 600 to 700 repertoires, and about 10 million of those chains were shared by two or more donors. To remove PCR and sequencing errors, raw reads were error-corrected and collapsed into unique sequences using a nearest-neighbor algorithm that merged closely related sequences. V, D and J gene segments were assigned by aligning CDR3 sequences to IMGT reference sequences. Each retained sequence needed at least a six-nucleotide match to both a V gene segment and a J gene segment. A rearrangement counted as productive if the CDR3 had no stop codons and remained in frame with V and J, and every other rearrangement counted as non-productive. Following IMGT convention, CDR3 was defined as the stretch from the second conserved V-encoded cysteine up to the conserved J-encoded phenylalanine. The earlier analysis of around 640 of the donors excluded sequences that lacked an unambiguous match to a single V gene segment. In an earlier analysis of some 590 of the donors, V segments were called functional above 56.7% productive rearrangements and were called segregating when the between-donor standard deviation exceeded 5%. A statistical classification framework was built to diagnose cytomegalovirus status from the catalog of TCR beta chain sequences. V and J gene assignment, in a later analysis, came from comparing TCR nucleotide sequences with IMGT/GENE-DB human TR gene sequences. Using the TCRdist pipeline, a later analysis assigned CDR3 sequences along with most-parsimonious VDJ recombination scenarios. In a later analysis, each TCR beta chain was defined by its CDR3 amino acid sequence together with its V-gene family, and reads without a unique V-gene family were excluded. To address suspected cross-contamination and a sequencing artifact, a later analysis removed roughly 640 highly shared, low-generation-probability nucleotide sequences. In a later analysis, a clonal expansion index for each public chain was calculated from normalized within-repertoire ranks of inferred template counts. A later analysis computed generation probabilities with a VDJ recombination model fitted to out-of-frame rearrangements, and checked the results against IGoR. A later analysis scored TCR-TCR, TCR-HLA and TCR-CMV co-occurrence with hypergeometric tests, applying a repertoire-size bias correction to TCR pairs. False discovery rates were estimated in a later analysis by permuting HLA or CMV assignments 20 times. In a later analysis, co-occurring TCRs were grouped using DBSCAN, and TCRdist sequence similarity was added for clustering within HLA-allele-positive subsets. Repertoires with fewer than 30,000 or more than 120,000 public chains were left out of co-occurrence clustering, as were five repertoires with anomalous nucleotide sharing. The immuneACCESS repertoire file appears here via TCRdb, limited to in-frame rearrangements. These files lack a portion of the clones; in checked studies, under half of the deficit traces to unresolved V genes, and the cause of the others is not known. V, J and clone size are those of that table, while D and trimming were read from the DNA. Across this sample there are about 160,000 clones, with under 80% seen only once. Together, the top ten hold 1.1% to 1.5% of the sample.

From V the trimming removes 1 base and from J it removes 5 bases, while the gene matches leave 8 bases of the junction unaccounted for. Looking up the germline V gene (reference sequence) yields CDR1 LNHNV and CDR2 YYDKDF. Inclusive of the bounding cysteine and phenylalanine, the CDR3 is 15 residues long. Only the CDR3 region is kept as DNA, spanning 45 bases read in frame from base 1. This clonotype was obtained from a woman in her 30s in good health and CMV-seronegative. The sequencing sample was made of PBMCs. The rearrangement combines TRBV15 with TRBJ2-7; TRBD2 lines up with 7 middle nucleotides. For the CDR3, the sequence is CATSRVGEGYHEQYF. The DNA reads TGTGCCACCAGCAGAGTGGGGGAGGGTTACCACGAGCAGTACTTC.